Listed below are T cell receptor beta chains from one sample, sequenced in a study of blood T cells in healthy people across ages. One entry per CDR3 protein results from TCRdb running MiXCR on the 5' RACE reads. The table lists some 640,000 distinct CDR3 sequences, about 30% of them singletons. Sequencing was performed on blood. These receptors originate from a woman of 80 years or more in good health. Each CDR3 is given with its conserved first and last residue. A D gene is named only where the DNA matches it firmly. Clone size, where shown, is once, few, many, or a class for clones that have expanded.

size: few; J: TRBJ1-2; D: NA; V: TRBV28; CDR3: CASTGNYGYTF; DNA: TGTGCCAGCACGGGTAACTATGGCTACACCTTC
size: few; J: TRBJ1-1; D: NA; V: TRBV5-1; CDR3: CASSLISLSNTEAFF; DNA: TGCGCCAGCAGCTTGATCTCCCTCTCTAACACTGAAGCTTTCTTT
size: NA; J: TRBJ2-1; D: TRBD2; V: TRBV7-3; CDR3: CASSPGLAGSNEQFF; DNA: TGTGCCAGCTCACCAGGACTAGCGGGAAGTAATGAGCAGTTCTTC
size: NA; J: TRBJ2-7; D: NA; V: TRBV9; CDR3: CASGHEGAYEQYF; DNA: TGTGCCAGCGGGCATGAGGGAGCCTACGAGCAGTACTTC
size: many; J: TRBJ2-5; D: TRBD2; V: TRBV10-2; CDR3: CASKTTSGGAETQYF; DNA: TGCGCCAGCAAGACGACTAGCGGGGGGGCAGAGACCCAGTACTTC
size: many; J: TRBJ2-3; D: NA; V: TRBV7-3; CDR3: CASSLMGGGRADTQYF; DNA: TGTGCCAGCAGCTTAATGGGTGGGGGGCGCGCAGATACGCAGTATTTT
size: NA; J: TRBJ2-2; D: NA; V: TRBV6-5; CDR3: CASSFLGAANTGELFF; DNA: TGTGCCAGCAGTTTTCTGGGGGCGGCGAACACCGGGGAGCTGTTTTTT
size: NA; J: TRBJ2-2; D: TRBD1; V: TRBV4-3; CDR3: CASSRDRAITGELFF; DNA: TGCGCCAGCAGCCGGGACAGAGCCATCACCGGGGAGCTGTTTTTT
size: NA; J: TRBJ2-5; D: NA; V: TRBV7-2; CDR3: CASTLRRETQYF; DNA: TGTGCCAGCACCCTAAGAAGGGAGACCCAGTACTTC
size: few; J: TRBJ1-1; D: NA; V: TRBV20-1; CDR3: CSATGGSGTEAFF; DNA: TGCAGTGCCACCGGGGGGTCCGGCACTGAAGCTTTCTTT
size: many; J: TRBJ2-7; D: TRBD1; V: TRBV20-1; CDR3: CSARPLRDRGKPYEQYF; DNA: TGCAGTGCTAGACCCCTCCGGGACAGGGGCAAACCCTACGAGCAGTACTTC
size: NA; J: TRBJ1-1; D: NA; V: TRBV20-1; CDR3: CSASRGSWGTEAFF; DNA: TGCAGTGCTAGTAGGGGCAGTTGGGGGACTGAAGCTTTCTTT
size: many; J: TRBJ2-3; D: TRBD1; V: TRBV7-8; CDR3: CASSLGQGAGTDTQYF; DNA: TGTGCCAGCAGCTTGGGACAGGGGGCAGGCACAGATACGCAGTATTTT
size: many; J: TRBJ1-2; D: NA; V: TRBV6-5; CDR3: CASRGTVGYGYTF; DNA: TGTGCCAGCAGGGGGACCGTTGGCTATGGCTACACCTTC
size: NA; J: TRBJ2-1; D: NA; V: TRBV3-1; CDR3: CASSQDSLSCNGQFF; DNA: TGTGCCAGCAGTCAGGACAGCCTCTCCTGCAATGGGCAGTTCTTC
size: many; J: TRBJ2-1; D: NA; V: TRBV12-3/TRBV12-4; CDR3: CASSLSKGNEQFF; DNA: TGTGCCAGCAGTTTGAGTAAGGGAAATGAGCAGTTCTTC
size: many; J: TRBJ2-5; D: TRBD1; V: TRBV20-1; CDR3: CSAMSGTGGSETQYF; DNA: TGCAGTGCTATGTCCGGGACAGGCGGGTCGGAGACCCAGTACTTC
size: NA; J: TRBJ2-3; D: TRBD2; V: TRBV6-2/TRBV6-3; CDR3: CASSPQAGRADTQYF; DNA: TGTGCCAGCAGTCCTCAAGCGGGGCGAGCAGATACGCAGTATTTT
size: NA; J: TRBJ2-3; D: TRBD1; V: TRBV5-1; CDR3: CASSEAGTGKTDTQYF; DNA: TGCGCCAGCAGCGAGGCCGGGACAGGGAAGACAGATACGCAGTATTTT
size: NA; J: TRBJ2-1; D: NA; V: TRBV6-1; CDR3: CASSVQSSYNEQFF; DNA: TGTGCCAGCAGTGTACAGTCCTCCTACAATGAGCAGTTCTTC
size: few; J: TRBJ1-2; D: NA; V: TRBV7-9; CDR3: CASSRSRVGYGYTF; DNA: TGTGCCAGCAGCCGGAGCAGGGTAGGCTATGGCTACACCTTC
size: NA; J: TRBJ2-3; D: NA; V: TRBV12-3/TRBV12-4; CDR3: CASSLSVDAEYF; DNA: TGTGCCAGCAGTTTAAGCGTAGATGCGGAGTATTTT
size: many; J: TRBJ2-7; D: NA; V: TRBV10-3; CDR3: CAISDPVGRSYEQYF; DNA: TGTGCCATCAGTGACCCGGTCGGCAGATCCTACGAGCAGTACTTC
size: NA; J: TRBJ2-1; D: NA; V: TRBV20-1; CDR3: CSARDGSGIKNEQFF; DNA: TGCAGTGCTAGAGATGGTTCCGGGATCAAAAATGAGCAGTTCTTC
size: many; J: TRBJ1-4; D: NA; V: TRBV12-3/TRBV12-4; CDR3: CASSFWGLNEKLFF; DNA: TGTGCCAGCAGTTTCTGGGGCCTGAATGAAAAACTGTTTTTT
size: few; J: TRBJ1-4; D: NA; V: TRBV2; CDR3: CATKAGGEEKLFF; DNA: TGTGCCACCAAGGCGGGGGGCGAAGAAAAACTGTTTTTT
size: many; J: TRBJ2-6; D: NA; V: TRBV10-3; CDR3: CATLKDNSGANVLTF; DNA: TGTGCCACCCTGAAAGACAACTCTGGGGCCAACGTCCTGACTTTC
size: few; J: TRBJ1-2; D: NA; V: TRBV5-4; CDR3: CASSLRTDGYTF; DNA: TGTGCCAGCAGCCTTAGGACGGATGGCTACACCTTC
size: NA; J: TRBJ2-7; D: TRBD2; V: TRBV7-2; CDR3: CASSIVGLAGGGEQYF; DNA: TGTGCCAGTAGTATAGTTGGACTAGCGGGAGGTGGGGAGCAGTACTTC
size: few; J: TRBJ2-7; D: NA; V: TRBV5-6; CDR3: CASSPSGPTSCEQYF; DNA: TGTGCCAGCAGCCCCTCGGGACCTACATCCTGCGAGCAGTACTTC
size: many; J: TRBJ2-5; D: NA; V: TRBV4-1; CDR3: CASSQRAGVETQYF; DNA: TGCGCCAGCAGCCAACGGGCAGGGGTTGAGACCCAGTACTTC
size: NA; J: TRBJ2-5; D: NA; V: TRBV30; CDR3: CAWNTLGVKETQYF; DNA: TGTGCCTGGAACACCCTTGGGGTGAAAGAGACCCAGTACTTC
size: few; J: TRBJ1-6; D: NA; V: TRBV7-2; CDR3: CASRPTGPNSPLHF; DNA: TGTGCCAGCAGACCTACAGGTCCTAATTCACCCCTCCACTTT
size: many; J: TRBJ2-2; D: TRBD1; V: TRBV10-3; CDR3: CAISEGMVTGSGELFF; DNA: TGTGCCATCAGTGAGGGAATGGTGACAGGGTCCGGGGAGCTGTTTTTT
size: many; J: TRBJ2-7; D: NA; V: TRBV5-1; CDR3: CASSLVTGKGNEQYF; DNA: TGCGCCAGCAGCTTGGTGACGGGGAAGGGCAACGAGCAGTACTTC
size: NA; J: TRBJ1-3; D: NA; V: TRBV7-2; CDR3: CASSLGSPGNTIYF; DNA: TGTGCCAGCAGCTTAGGGAGTCCTGGAAACACCATATATTTT
size: many; J: TRBJ1-1; D: TRBD1; V: TRBV20-1; CDR3: CSAFDRGSTEAFF; DNA: TGCAGTGCTTTCGACAGGGGGAGCACTGAAGCTTTCTTT
size: many; J: TRBJ2-7; D: NA; V: TRBV12-3/TRBV12-4; CDR3: CASSDPDRIGEQYF; DNA: TGTGCCAGCAGTGACCCAGACAGAATTGGCGAGCAGTACTTC
size: NA; J: TRBJ1-3; D: NA; V: TRBV12-3/TRBV12-4; CDR3: CASSLLRGSGNTIYF; DNA: TGTGCCAGCAGTTTATTGAGGGGAAGCGGAAACACCATATATTTT
size: NA; J: TRBJ1-2; D: NA; V: TRBV12-3/TRBV12-4; CDR3: CASSLGGRISYGYTF; DNA: TGTGCCAGCAGTTTGGGGGGGCGCATAAGCTATGGCTACACCTTC
size: few; J: TRBJ1-6; D: TRBD1; V: TRBV12-3/TRBV12-4; CDR3: CASTFRSPAQGVMAVDSPLHF; DNA: TGTGCCAGCACTTTCCGATCCCCCGCACAGGGGGTCATGGCGGTAGATTCACCCCTCCACTTT
size: NA; J: TRBJ2-1; D: TRBD2; V: TRBV20-1; CDR3: CSARDGRAGVNNEQFF; DNA: TGCAGTGCTAGAGATGGTCGGGCGGGAGTCAACAATGAGCAGTTCTTC
size: many; J: TRBJ2-3; D: NA; V: TRBV5-4; CDR3: CASSFVLRGTDTQYF; DNA: TGTGCCAGCAGCTTCGTGCTACGGGGCACAGATACGCAGTATTTT
size: NA; J: TRBJ2-1; D: TRBD2; V: TRBV11-1; CDR3: CASSLALGLAGTSYNEQFF; DNA: TGTGCCAGCAGCTTAGCGCTGGGACTAGCGGGGACGTCCTACAATGAGCAGTTCTTC
size: few; J: TRBJ1-1; D: NA; V: TRBV3-1; CDR3: CASSLRGKVNTEAFF; DNA: TGTGCCAGCAGCCTAAGGGGCAAGGTGAACACTGAAGCTTTCTTT
size: once; J: TRBJ1-5; D: NA; V: TRBV4-1; CDR3: CASSQERASGSGNQPQHF; DNA: TGCGCCAGCAGCCAAGAGCGGGCATCAGGATCTGGCAATCAGCCCCAGCATTTT
size: NA; J: TRBJ2-2; D: NA; V: TRBV5-6; CDR3: CASSSWGGGGTTGELFF; DNA: TGTGCCAGCAGCTCGTGGGGCGGAGGGGGCACGACCGGGGAGCTGTTTTTT
size: NA; J: TRBJ1-2; D: NA; V: TRBV20-1; CDR3: CSARERGSWLGTF; DNA: TGCAGTGCTAGGGAACGGGGATCATGGCTGGGCACCTTC
size: NA; J: TRBJ1-6; D: NA; V: TRBV3-1; CDR3: CASSHYPSSSYNSPLHF; DNA: TGTGCCAGCAGCCACTACCCTTCGAGCTCCTATAATTCACCCCTCCACTTT
size: NA; J: TRBJ2-3; D: TRBD2; V: TRBV2; CDR3: CASSPTSGGPVNTDTQYF; DNA: TGTGCCAGCAGTCCTACTAGCGGGGGCCCCGTAAACACAGATACGCAGTATTTT
size: many; J: TRBJ1-6; D: NA; V: TRBV9; CDR3: CASSGYTSYNSPLHF; DNA: TGTGCCAGCAGCGGCTACACCTCCTATAATTCACCCCTCCACTTT
size: many; J: TRBJ2-5; D: TRBD1; V: TRBV28; CDR3: CASSVRGQGARETQYF; DNA: TGTGCCAGCAGTGTACGGGGGCAGGGGGCCCGGGAGACCCAGTACTTC
size: NA; J: TRBJ2-6; D: TRBD1; V: TRBV18; CDR3: CASSPRGQGAANVLTF; DNA: TGTGCCAGCTCACCGAGGGGACAGGGGGCTGCCAACGTCCTGACTTTC
size: NA; J: TRBJ1-1; D: NA; V: TRBV14; CDR3: CASSPPADRTANTEAFF; DNA: TGTGCCAGCAGCCCGCCAGCGGATCGGACAGCCAACACTGAAGCTTTCTTT
size: many; J: TRBJ2-5; D: TRBD2; V: TRBV4-2; CDR3: CASSPAGAGGYQETQYF; DNA: TGTGCCAGCAGCCCCGCCGGGGCCGGGGGGTACCAAGAGACCCAGTACTTC